These T cell receptor beta chains were read from a single sample in a study of T-cell reconstitution after alpha-beta-depleted transplantation in children. From the PCR reads, TCRdb called clonotypes with MiXCR, one entry per CDR3 protein. Found here are around 240,000 distinct CDR3 sequences, under 9.5% of them singletons; the top ten hold roughly 6%. Sequences were derived from PBMCs, mostly from graft donor cells, sampled 180 days after TCRalphabeta/CD19-depleted stem cell transplant. The origin of the receptors is a male patient between 10 and 17 years old who had a stem cell transplant for acute lymphoblastic leukemia, so the T cells may come from the graft donor. Both conserved end residues are part of each CDR3. The order of the fields is V gene, D gene, J gene, clone size, CDR3 DNA, CDR3 protein. The D gene is left open where the match is weak. Clone sizes are shown as how often the clone was seen (once, few, many) or a class if it is expanded.

V gene: TRBV25-1; D gene: TRBD2; J gene: TRBJ2-1; clone size: many; CDR3 DNA: TGTGCCAGCAGTGGTTGGACTAGGGACAATGAGCAGTTCTTC; CDR3 protein: CASSGWTRDNEQFF
V gene: TRBV10-2; D gene: TRBD2; J gene: TRBJ2-5; clone size: many; CDR3 DNA: TGCGCCAGCAGTGAAACTAGCGGGAGATGGGAGACCCAGTACTTC; CDR3 protein: CASSETSGRWETQYF
V gene: TRBV4-3; D gene: TRBD1; J gene: TRBJ1-4; clone size: many; CDR3 DNA: TGCGCCAGCAGCCCAGGGACAGCCGAAAAACTGTTTTTT; CDR3 protein: CASSPGTAEKLFF
V gene: TRBV5-1; D gene: NA; J gene: TRBJ2-1; clone size: many; CDR3 DNA: TGCGCCACCACTAGTGACTCCTACAATGAGCAGTTCTTC; CDR3 protein: CATTSDSYNEQFF
V gene: TRBV20-1; D gene: NA; J gene: TRBJ2-3; clone size: many; CDR3 DNA: TGCAGTGCCAGGACCCGGGTGGGCGCAGATACGCAGTATTTT; CDR3 protein: CSARTRVGADTQYF
V gene: TRBV18; D gene: NA; J gene: TRBJ2-5; clone size: many; CDR3 DNA: TGTGCCAGCTCACCATCGACGGGGGAGTACCAAGAGACCCAGTACTTC; CDR3 protein: CASSPSTGEYQETQYF
V gene: TRBV7-9; D gene: NA; J gene: TRBJ2-2; clone size: many; CDR3 DNA: TGTGCCAGCAGCTTAGGGTTGTCGTCCGGGGAGCTGTTTTTT; CDR3 protein: CASSLGLSSGELFF
V gene: TRBV25-1; D gene: NA; J gene: TRBJ2-3; clone size: many; CDR3 DNA: TGTGCCACATCTTACGAAGTCACAGATACGCAGTATTTT; CDR3 protein: CATSYEVTDTQYF
V gene: TRBV12-3/TRBV12-4; D gene: NA; J gene: TRBJ2-1; clone size: many; CDR3 DNA: TGTGCCAGCAGTTTTAGGTCACAGTTCTACAATGAGCAGTTCTTC; CDR3 protein: CASSFRSQFYNEQFF
V gene: TRBV12-3/TRBV12-4; D gene: TRBD2; J gene: TRBJ2-2; clone size: many; CDR3 DNA: TGTGCCAGCAGCCCAAAGGGACTAGCGGGAACCGGGGAGCTGTTTTTT; CDR3 protein: CASSPKGLAGTGELFF
V gene: TRBV12-3/TRBV12-4; D gene: TRBD2; J gene: TRBJ2-1; clone size: many; CDR3 DNA: TGTGCCAGCAGTTCACCGGGACTAGCGGGGGGGAATGAGCAGTTCTTC; CDR3 protein: CASSSPGLAGGNEQFF